Presented here are 28 T cell receptor beta chains from one specimen sequenced in a study of human CD8 memory T cell subsets. Making the TCR beta libraries relied on UMI-labeled 5' RACE. TCRdb re-called the 5' RACE reads, yielding one record per CDR3 amino acid sequence without DNA. Its table records some 7,000 distinct CDR3 sequences. The TPEX subset meant dysfunctional early memory CD8+ cells, CCR7+ PD-1+ TIGIT+. The sample comprised CD8+ T cells from PBMCs. These receptors came from a human donor in good health.

This clonotype is labeled medium-sized based on frequency. The J gene is TRBJ2-3, the V gene TRBV7-9; TCRdb's D call, TRBD1, is unchecked because there is no DNA. Per germline, CDR1 SEHNR and CDR2 FQNEAQ (reference sequence). The CDR3 spans 15 residues. The CDR3 region is CASSTQGRSTDTQYF.

The chain joins TRBV12-3 or TRBV12-4 to TRBJ1-3. The CDR3 covers 16 residues. CDR3 in amino acids: CASSFSGLRPGNTIYF.

This rearrangement joins TRBV12-5 to TRBJ2-7; with no DNA, the TCRdb D assignment of TRBD1 cannot be verified. CDR1 is LGHNT, CDR2 FRNRAP, per germline. This CDR3 spans 14 amino acids. CDR3 sequence reads: CASGLSQGIYEQYF.

V gene TRBV6-2 or TRBV6-3 combines with J gene TRBJ2-7; there is no DNA to check the TCRdb D call of TRBD2. The CDR3 spans 14 residues. Per the germline V gene, CDR1 is MNHEY and CDR2 is SVGEGT. The CDR3 is CASRYTLGSYEQYF.

The chain joins TRBV7-3 to TRBJ2-1; TCRdb returns TRBD1, unconfirmable since there is no DNA. CDR1 SGHTA and CDR2 FQGTGA come from the germline V gene. The CDR3 length is 13 residues. The CDR3 loop is CASSWTDYNEQFF.

The CDR3 sequence is CASSQVMNTEAFF. J is TRBJ1-1 and V is TRBV4-2. The germline V gene has CDR1 LGHNA and CDR2 YNFKEQ. The CDR3 runs 13 residues.

V is TRBV27 and J is TRBJ2-1; without DNA, the TCRdb call of TRBD2 cannot be checked. From germline, CDR1 is MNHEY and CDR2 SMNVEV (reference sequence). The CDR3 runs 18 residues. CDR3 amino acids: CASSLSPAGLDLHNEQFF.

The chain has TRBV4-1 and TRBJ2-1; TCRdb picks TRBD2, but there is no DNA to check that call. The CDR3 loop spans 17 amino acids. Germline V CDR1 and CDR2: MGHRA, YSYEKL. The CDR3 region is CASSLGLAGGLYNEQFF.

The rearrangement uses TRBV5-4 and TRBJ2-1; TCRdb indicates TRBD2, and absent DNA this call remains unverified. Germline lookup yields CDR1 SGHNT and CDR2 YYREEE (reference sequence). CDR3 length: 14 amino acids. The CDR3 sequence: CASRSSGGLNEQFF.

The chain carries TRBV27 and TRBJ2-7. The V gene's germline CDR1 is MNHEY and CDR2 SMNVEV (reference sequence). The CDR3 covers 14 residues. The CDR3 reads CASSSERKAYEQYF.

This clonotype ranks as medium-sized (0.01 to 0.1%) in terms of frequency. The chain joins TRBV6-2 or TRBV6-3 to TRBJ1-5; there is no DNA to check the TCRdb D call of TRBD1. This CDR3 has 13 amino acids. Germline V gene sequence: CDR1 MNHEY, CDR2 SVGEGT. The CDR3 here is CASTGASNQPQHF.

The CDR3 here is CASSFPLDEQYF. This chain connects TRBV7-9 to TRBJ2-7; TCRdb outputs TRBD1, but without DNA this stays unchecked. This CDR3 has 12 residues. From germline, CDR1 is SEHNR and CDR2 FQNEAQ (reference sequence).

V and J are TRBV29-1 and TRBJ2-3. The CDR3 is 12 residues long. CDR1 SQVTM and CDR2 ANQGSEA come from the germline V gene. The CDR3 region is CSVELLINTQYF.

This sequence joins TRBV28 and TRBJ1-4. Germline lookup yields CDR1 MDHEN and CDR2 SYDVKM. The CDR3 is 15 amino acids. Here the CDR3 reads CASSLGLGDNEKLFF.

The chain combines TRBV4-1 with TRBJ2-1; absent DNA, TCRdb's TRBD2 call cannot be checked. This CDR3 spans 16 amino acids. CDR1 and CDR2 from the germline V gene are MGHRA and YSYEKL. The CDR3 protein is CASSLVLAGSYNEQFF.

The gene calls are TRBV12-3 or TRBV12-4 and TRBJ2-3; there is no DNA to check the TCRdb D call of TRBD1. The CDR3 is made up of 14 amino acids. The CDR3: CASSYGGGTDTQYF.

The V call is TRBV12-3 or TRBV12-4, the J call TRBJ2-2. The CDR3 is made up of 13 amino acids. The CDR3 is CASSLLMSGELFF.

V and J are TRBV20-1 and TRBJ2-7. Germline CDR1 reads DFQATT; CDR2 reads SNEGSKA (reference sequence). There are 16 residues in the CDR3. This CDR3 is CSARDALAGGPYEQYF.

The V and J genes are TRBV29-1 and TRBJ2-1. The CDR3 is made up of 15 amino acids. Per the germline V gene, CDR1 is SQVTM and CDR2 is ANQGSEA. CDR3: CSVAPTWSPYNEQFF.

The chain recombines TRBV6-6 with TRBJ2-7; the TRBD2 assignment by TCRdb is unverifiable without DNA. This CDR3 has 16 amino acids. Germline V gene sequence: CDR1 MNHNY, CDR2 SVGAGI (reference sequence). CDR3 amino acids: CASSYPSGIMEYEQYF.

J is TRBJ2-7 and V is TRBV7-6; there is no DNA to check the TCRdb D call of TRBD2. The CDR3 contains 13 residues. CDR1 SGHVS and CDR2 FNYEAQ come from the germline V gene. CDR3 in amino acids: CASSPSAGYEQYF.

The rearrangement links TRBV5-1 to TRBJ1-5; TCRdb indicates TRBD1, and absent DNA this call remains unverified. This CDR3 has 14 amino acids. Germline V gives CDR1 SGHRS, CDR2 YFSETQ. The CDR3 is CASSLVSGTQPQHF.

The V gene is TRBV5-1, the J gene TRBJ2-7; TCRdb picks TRBD1, but there is no DNA to check that call. There are 17 residues in the CDR3. Germline V lookup: CDR1 SGHRS, CDR2 YFSETQ. The CDR3 is CASSPGTGSVAFGEQYF.

The chain couples TRBV9 to TRBJ2-3; lacking DNA, the TRBD2 call made by TCRdb goes unchecked. The germline V gene has CDR1 SGDLS and CDR2 YYNGEE. CDR3 length: 14 residues. CDR3 loop: CASSDEGGTDTQYF.

CDR3 loop: CASSLVGGLKADTQYF. The chain joins TRBV7-8 to TRBJ2-3; the TCRdb D gene call, TRBD1, has no DNA to confirm it. The CDR3 contains 16 residues. Germline CDR1 is SGHVS and CDR2 is FQNEAQ.

The gene calls are TRBV6-6 and TRBJ2-7; TCRdb's D gene call, TRBD1, goes unchecked for lack of DNA. Germline lookup yields CDR1 MNHNY and CDR2 SVGAGI (reference sequence). The CDR3 has 15 amino acids. This CDR3 is CASSPGTGALYEQYF.

This sequence joins TRBV20-1 and TRBJ1-1. This CDR3 region has 13 residues. Germline CDR1 is DFQATT and CDR2 is SNEGSKA (reference sequence). The CDR3 reads CSAREGFYTEAFF.

This clonotype is deemed large by its frequency. J is TRBJ1-1 and V is TRBV2. In germline, CDR1 is SNHLY, CDR2 FYNNEI. The CDR3 is 11 residues long. CDR3 sequence: CASSEGFEAFF.